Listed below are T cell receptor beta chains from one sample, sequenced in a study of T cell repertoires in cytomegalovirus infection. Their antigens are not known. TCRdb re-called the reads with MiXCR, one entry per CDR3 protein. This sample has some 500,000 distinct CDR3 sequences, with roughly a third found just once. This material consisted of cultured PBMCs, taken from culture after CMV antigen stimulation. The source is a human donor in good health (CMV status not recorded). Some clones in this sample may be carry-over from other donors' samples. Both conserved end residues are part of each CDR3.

CASSFLGELFF	TRBV12-3/TRBV12-4	TRBJ2-2
CASSVGAANEQFF	TRBV9	TRBJ2-1
CASTLDPGRYAFF	TRBV6-2/TRBV6-3	TRBJ1-1
CAWSVGLGEKLFF	TRBV30	TRBJ1-4
CASSTRTSGTNNEQFF	TRBV7-3	TRBJ2-1
CASAFERPFTDTQYF	TRBV7-8	TRBJ2-3
CASSQDKAKGQYANTGELFF	TRBV4-1	TRBJ2-2
CASSPGTGDTEAFF	TRBV11-2	TRBJ1-1
CASSYLGDLYNEQFF	TRBV11-2	TRBJ2-1
CASSEGTGFNGYTF	TRBV5-8	TRBJ1-2
CASSLNTVSGNTIYF	TRBV12-3/TRBV12-4	TRBJ1-3
CASSSRGGQGRETQYF	TRBV7-2	TRBJ2-5
CASSPTSGRAQAGELFF	TRBV6-5	TRBJ2-2
CSAYKRTLNEQSF	TRBV20-1	TRBJ2-1
CASSQTRPLLTNTIYF	TRBV7-2	TRBJ1-3
CASSGEKQGAYGYTF	TRBV7-8	TRBJ1-2
CASSSKTAHSGNTIYF	TRBV5-4	TRBJ1-3
CASSPLPRNTEAFF	TRBV11-3	TRBJ1-1
CASSQDVAEVYEQYF	TRBV3-1	TRBJ2-7
CASSLSRILYEQYF	TRBV7-2	TRBJ2-7
CASSLLGTGYTF	TRBV28	TRBJ1-2
CASRRTLSGDTQYF	TRBV27	TRBJ2-3
CASSLAPSNNEQFF	TRBV7-6	TRBJ2-1
CASSRPGETQYF	TRBV19	TRBJ2-5
CASSLELAGGPGQFF	TRBV7-2	TRBJ2-1
CASSLADNQPQHF	TRBV7-2	TRBJ1-5
CASTKTSGSYNEQFF	TRBV11-1	TRBJ2-1
CASSFERNTQYF	TRBV5-1	TRBJ2-3
CASSFAGLASGELFF	TRBV7-2	TRBJ2-2
CASSQGGTPYNEQFF	TRBV4-1	TRBJ2-1
CASSLEPQRETQYF	TRBV7-2	TRBJ2-5
CASSPRGGAANEQFF	TRBV7-2	TRBJ2-1
CASSLLTSDNEQFF	TRBV11-2	TRBJ2-1
CATSRRLGGGSYNEQFF	TRBV15	TRBJ2-1
CASSIDRGQTYGYTF	TRBV19	TRBJ1-2
CASSITGTEAFF	TRBV12-3/TRBV12-4	TRBJ1-1
CSARTSRGRGSSYNEQFF	TRBV20-1	TRBJ2-1
CASSVHRDRGTSGTSGTQYF	TRBV7-8	TRBJ2-5
CAWSVGFGELFF	TRBV30	TRBJ2-2
CASSLGGLSYNEQFF	TRBV5-4	TRBJ2-1
CAISSGTSGRDIQYF	TRBV10-3	TRBJ2-4
CASSPYDRNTEAFF	TRBV27	TRBJ1-1
CASSSSTGGRIYNEQFF	TRBV7-6	TRBJ2-1
CASSPDLPGRNYGYTF	TRBV12-3/TRBV12-4	TRBJ1-2
CASSLPIPGELFF	TRBV27	TRBJ2-2
CASSTALVRDYGYTF	TRBV7-2	TRBJ1-2
CASSLDRGQGGYTF	TRBV6-1	TRBJ1-2
CASSQRFRAGAWNTGELFF	TRBV4-1	TRBJ2-2
CASSLTSGRARHNEQFF	TRBV5-1	TRBJ2-1
CASSLFGEGATNEKLFF	TRBV7-2	TRBJ1-4
CASSSGGKDNSPLHF	TRBV28	TRBJ1-6
CASRNTQGAHEKLFF	TRBV28	TRBJ1-4
CASSILGEQYF	TRBV7-2	TRBJ2-7
CASSASGNSYEQYF	TRBV19	TRBJ2-7
CASSFGIALAGGNEQFF	TRBV11-2	TRBJ2-1
CASRPTGITNYGYTF	TRBV6-2/TRBV6-3	TRBJ1-2
CASRTYGTGHLTDTQYF	TRBV27	TRBJ2-3